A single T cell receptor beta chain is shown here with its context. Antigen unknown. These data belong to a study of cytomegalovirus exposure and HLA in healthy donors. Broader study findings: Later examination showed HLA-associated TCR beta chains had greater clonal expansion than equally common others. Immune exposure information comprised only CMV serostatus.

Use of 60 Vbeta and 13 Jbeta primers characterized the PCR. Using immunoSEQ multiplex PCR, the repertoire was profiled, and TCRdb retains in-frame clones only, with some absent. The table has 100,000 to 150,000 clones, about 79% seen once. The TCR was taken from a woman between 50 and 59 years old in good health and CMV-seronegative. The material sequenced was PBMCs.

CDR3 DNA sequence: TGTGCCAGCCGGCCTTCCGGACAGGGTAATTCACCCCTCCACTTT. Translation gives CASRPSGQGNSPLHF. The V gene is TRBV28, the J gene TRBJ1-6, with 8 bases aligning to TRBD1. The CDR3 totals 15 residues. V trimming: 8 bases; J trimming: 6 bases; junction bases outside the gene matches: 9. Germline CDR1 MDHEN, CDR2 SYDVKM.